This TCR beta chain originates from a study of CD8 T cells in Susac syndrome. After extraction with the RNeasy kit, roughly 0.5 to 1 ug of the RNA was reverse transcribed using random hexamers. TCRdb re-analysed the immunoSEQ multiplex PCR reads in MiXCR, keeping a single row per CDR3 protein. Of 120,000 to 150,000 distinct CDR3 sequences in the sample, around 94% were seen once. V was clipped by 2 bases and J by 3 bases, with 7 bases between them. The CDR3 consists of 13 residues. Germline loops: CDR1 LGHDT, CDR2 YNNKEL (reference sequence). This TCR was sampled from a human donor in good health. This chain uses TRBV3-1 with TRBJ1-1; D call uncertain. Sequencing was carried out using CD4+ T cells from PBMCs. The CDR3 DNA reads as TGTGCCAGCAGCCAATATACAGACACTGAAGCTTTCTTT. The encoded protein is CASSQYTDTEAFF.